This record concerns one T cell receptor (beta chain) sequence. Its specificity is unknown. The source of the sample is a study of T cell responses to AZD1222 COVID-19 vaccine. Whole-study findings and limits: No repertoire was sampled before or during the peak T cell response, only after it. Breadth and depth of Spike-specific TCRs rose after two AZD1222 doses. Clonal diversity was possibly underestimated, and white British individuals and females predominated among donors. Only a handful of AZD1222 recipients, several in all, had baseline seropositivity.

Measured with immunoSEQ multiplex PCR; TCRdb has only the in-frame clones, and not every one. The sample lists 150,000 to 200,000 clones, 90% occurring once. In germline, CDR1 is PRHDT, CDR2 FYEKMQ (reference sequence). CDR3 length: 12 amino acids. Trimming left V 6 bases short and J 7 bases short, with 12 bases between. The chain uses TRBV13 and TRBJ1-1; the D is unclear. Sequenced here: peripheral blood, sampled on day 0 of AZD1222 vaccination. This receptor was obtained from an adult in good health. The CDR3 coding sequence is TGTGCCAGCAGGTCCCCAGTTATTGAAGCTTTCTTT. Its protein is CASRSPVIEAFF.